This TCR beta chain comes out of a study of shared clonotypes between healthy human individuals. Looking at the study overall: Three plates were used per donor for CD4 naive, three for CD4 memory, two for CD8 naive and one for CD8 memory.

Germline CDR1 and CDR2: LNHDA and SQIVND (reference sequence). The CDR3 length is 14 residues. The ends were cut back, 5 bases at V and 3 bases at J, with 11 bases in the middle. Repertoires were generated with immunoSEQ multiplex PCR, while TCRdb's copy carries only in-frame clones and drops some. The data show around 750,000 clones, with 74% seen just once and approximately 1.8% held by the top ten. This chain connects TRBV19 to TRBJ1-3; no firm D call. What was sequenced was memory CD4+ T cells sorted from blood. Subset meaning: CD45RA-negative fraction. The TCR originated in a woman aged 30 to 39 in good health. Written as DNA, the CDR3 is TGTGCCAGTAGTTTGAGTGGAGGTGGAAACACCATATATTTT. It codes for CASSLSGGGNTIYF. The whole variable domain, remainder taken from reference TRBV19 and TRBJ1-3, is DGGITQSPKYLFRKEGQNVTLSCEQNLNHDAMYWYRQDPGQGLRLIYYSQIVNDFQKGDIAEGYSVSREKKESFPLTVTSAQKNPTAFYLCASSLSGGGNTIYFGEGSWLTVV.